These 10 T cell receptor beta chains were sequenced from one sample in a study of blood T cell repertoires in COVID-19. TCRdb keeps only in-frame clones here, not all; method: immunoSEQ multiplex PCR. The sample contains about 220,000 clones, approximately 83% of which appear only once. Sequencing input: peripheral blood. These receptors all come from a woman aged 25 to 39 who had recovered from COVID-19.

V and J are TRBV2 and TRBJ1-2; D gene ambiguous. Trimming removed 2 bases from V and 3 bases from J, with 10 bases in between. Germline-derived CDR1 and CDR2 are SNHLY and FYNNEI. CDR3 length equals 14 residues. CDR3 bases: TGTGCCAGCAGTGAACTGGGAGACCACTATGGCTACACCTTC. This sequence encodes CASSELGDHYGYTF.

The chain recombines TRBV10-1 with TRBJ2-7; possible D gene TRBD1, 6 bases. Germline CDR1 WNHNN, CDR2 SYGVQD (reference sequence). The V and J ends lost 3 bases and 7 bases respectively, with 16 bases between them. The CDR3 sequence is 14 residues long. The CDR3 coding sequence is TGCGCCAGCAGTGACGGGACACCGTCTACGGAGCAGTACTTC. It translates to CASSDGTPSTEQYF.

This clone is a singleton in its sample. The V gene is TRBV5-1, the J gene TRBJ2-3; D is perhaps TRBD1 (5 bases). Trimming took off 4 bases at V and 2 bases at J, with 11 bases between the two ends. This CDR3 has 14 residues. Germline assignment: CDR1 SGHRS and CDR2 YFSETQ. The CDR3 is CASSLDSITDTQYF. In DNA form, the CDR3 reads TGCGCCAGCAGCCTAGACAGTATCACAGATACGCAGTATTTT. The full variable domain, rest sourced from reference TRBV5-1 and TRBJ2-3, is KAGVTQTPRYLIKTRGQQVTLSCSPISGHRSVSWYQQTPGQGLQFLFEYFSETQRNKGNFPGRFSGRQFSNSRSEMNVSTLELGDSALYLCASSLDSITDTQYFGPGTRLTVL.

The chain links TRBV30 to TRBJ2-7, with 8 bases that match TRBD1. With 5 bases clipped from V and 3 bases from J, the junction kept 3 bases outside the gene matches. The CDR3 loop spans 12 amino acids. Germline assignment: CDR1 GTSNPN and CDR2 SVGIG (reference sequence). CDR3: CAWAGGGYEQYF. CDR3 coding DNA: TGTGCCTGGGCAGGGGGCGGCTACGAGCAGTACTTC.

The chain couples TRBV28 to TRBJ2-7, with TRBD2 matching over 7 bases. This CDR3 comprises 12 residues. Germline V gives CDR1 MDHEN, CDR2 SYDVKM. Losses at the gene ends were 6 bases for V and 6 bases for J; bases not matched to a gene: 5. The CDR3 DNA follows: TGTGCCAGCAGCCGTACTAGCGTCGAGCAGTACTTC. It is translated as CASSRTSVEQYF.

This chain uses TRBV2 with TRBJ1-5, with TRBD1 matching over 11 bases. Trimming at V came to 6 bases and at J to 3 bases, leaving 4 bases not matched to a gene. Per germline, CDR1 SNHLY and CDR2 FYNNEI. CDR3 size: 15 residues. The CDR3 reads CASSWGQGDNQPQHF. Written as DNA, the CDR3 is TGTGCCAGCAGCTGGGGACAGGGGGACAATCAGCCCCAGCATTTT.

The gene calls are TRBV28 and TRBJ2-6; D uncertain. V was trimmed by 6 bases and J by 1 base, leaving 7 bases between them. CDR1 and CDR2 from the germline V gene are MDHEN and SYDVKM. The CDR3 is 14 amino acids. The CDR3 DNA reads as TGTGCCAGCAGAAGAGAGTCTGGGGCCAACGTCCTGACTTTC. Its translation is CASRRESGANVLTF.

This clone was seen just once. The genes are TRBV11-2 and TRBJ2-5; tentative D call: TRBD2 (6 bases). Per germline, CDR1 SGHAT and CDR2 FQNNGV. V was clipped by 5 bases and J by 1 base, with 14 bases between them. The CDR3 covers 15 residues. CDR3: CASSRYLASQETQYF. The CDR3 DNA is TGTGCCAGCAGCAGGTATCTAGCGTCCCAAGAGACCCAGTACTTC.

The chain joins TRBV4-1 to TRBJ2-3, with TRBD2 matching 8 bases. There are 17 residues in the CDR3. Germline CDR1 reads MGHRA; CDR2 reads YSYEKL. Losses at the gene ends were 0 bases for V and 0 bases for J; bases not matched to a gene: 5. The CDR3 DNA reads TGCGCCAGCAGCCAAGAAGGCGGGGGGCGAAGCACAGATACGCAGTATTTT. This gives the protein CASSQEGGGRSTDTQYF.

The J gene is TRBJ2-7, the V gene TRBV4-2, with D possibly being TRBD1 (6 bases). CDR1 is LGHNA and CDR2 is YNFKEQ in the germline V gene. This CDR3 region has 18 residues. Trimming took 1 base from V and 3 from J, leaving 22 bases between them. The CDR3 protein is CASSQVEWETGGGYEQYF. CDR3 DNA: TGTGCCAGCAGCCAAGTTGAATGGGAGACAGGAGGCGGCTACGAGCAGTACTTC.